This T cell receptor (beta chain) was recorded in a study of blood T cell repertoires in COVID-19. Background on the study: Material from acute and convalescent COVID-19 was sourced from the United States, Italy and Spain.

The CDR3 consists of 17 residues. The V segment lost 5 bases and the J segment 7 bases; nucleotides outside the gene matches: 13. The germline V gene has CDR1 SGHDN and CDR2 FVKESK. The study assigned cohorts using participant-reported clinical history. The recovered donors of Cohort 3 showed two negative PCRs, clearance, or symptom resolution. Profiling relied on immunoSEQ multiplex PCR, and the TCRdb table lists in-frame clones only, not all of them. The sample has 200,000 or so clones; around 89% are singletons. The sequenced sample was PBMCs or T cells enriched from blood (not recorded which). The chain joins TRBV14 to TRBJ1-6, with TRBD1 matching over 8 bases. The sequence came from a woman aged 30 to 39 who had recovered from COVID-19. The CDR3 loop is CASSVWTGPATNSPLHF. The CDR3 DNA follows: TGTGCCAGCAGCGTCTGGACAGGGCCCGCCACAAATTCACCCCTCCACTTT. The full variable domain, rest sourced from reference TRBV14 and TRBJ1-6, is EAGVTQFPSHSVIEKGQTVTLRCDPISGHDNLYWYRRVMGKEIKFLLHFVKESKQDESGMPNNRFLAERTGGTYSTLKVQPAELEDSGVYFCASSVWTGPATNSPLHFGNGTRLTVT.